These 13 T cell receptor beta chains came from one sample sequenced in a study of blood T cell repertoires in COVID-19. Profiling relied on immunoSEQ multiplex PCR, and the TCRdb table lists in-frame clones only, not all of them. Of tens of thousands of clones listed, roughly nine tenths are singletons. Specimen: peripheral blood. The receptors shown here come from an older man with active COVID-19.

The V and J genes are TRBV4-3 and TRBJ2-2; 10 nucleotides align to TRBD2. The CDR3 is 16 amino acids. Germline CDR1 LGHNA, CDR2 YSLEER. The trim removed 1 base at V and 6 bases at J, leaving 5 bases unmatched. The CDR3 region has the DNA TGCGCCAGCAGCCAAGCAACTAGCGGGATCGCCGGGGAGCTGTTTTTT. Encoded protein: CASSQATSGIAGELFF.

Points on this clone: One junction end disagrees with the germline gene, perhaps due to a read error. The chain joins TRBV5-1 to TRBJ2-1, with D possibly being TRBD2 (5 bases). From germline, CDR1 is SGHRS and CDR2 YFSETQ. This CDR3 comprises 13 residues. As DNA, the CDR3 is TGCGCCAGCAGTTTGGACTTGTACAATGAGCAGTTCTTC. This codes for CASSLDLYNEQFF.

This chain links TRBV27 with TRBJ2-1; 8 nucleotides align to TRBD2. The trim removed 5 bases at V and 8 bases at J, leaving 5 bases unmatched. The CDR3 consists of 13 residues. Germline CDR1 and CDR2: MNHEY and SMNVEV (reference sequence). DNA for the CDR3: TGTGCCAGCAGTCCGACTAGCGAGTATGAGCAGTTCTTC. Amino acids: CASSPTSEYEQFF.

The chain joins TRBV11-2 to TRBJ2-4; D gene uncertain. The V and J ends lost 5 bases and 0 bases respectively, with 14 bases between them. This CDR3 spans 16 amino acids. Germline CDR1 reads SGHAT; CDR2 reads FQNNGV. The CDR3 here is CASSPHPGQAKNIQYF. CDR3 DNA sequence: TGTGCCAGCAGCCCTCACCCAGGCCAAGCCAAAAACATTCAGTACTTC.

V usage is TRBV18 and J usage is TRBJ2-7; possibly TRBD1 for D (6 bases). V gave up 6 bases and J gave up 2 bases, with 23 bases separating them. CDR1 and CDR2 (germline): KGHSH, LQKENI. This CDR3 is 17 amino acids long. CDR3: CASSLQGTFYQTYEQYF. CDR3 bases: TGTGCCAGCTCTCTCCAGGGGACATTTTATCAAACCTACGAGCAGTACTTC.

The chain employs TRBV6-6 and TRBJ2-7; D is perhaps TRBD1 (5 bases). The CDR3 has 15 amino acids. V was cut by 2 bases and J by 6 bases, with 17 bases left in between. Germline V CDR1 and CDR2: MNHNY, SVGAGI (reference sequence). This CDR3 is CASSYGAAAVSEQYF. In DNA, the CDR3 is TGTGCCAGCAGTTACGGGGCCGCGGCGGTCTCCGAGCAGTACTTC.

A few counts support this clone. The CDR3 reads CASSIVGLDRGYTF. The CDR3 DNA follows: TGTGCCAGTAGTATAGTGGGACTGGACAGGGGCTACACCTTC. The chain employs TRBV19 and TRBJ1-2, with TRBD1 identical over 7 bases. CDR1 is LNHDA, CDR2 SQIVND, per germline (reference sequence). CDR3 size: 14 residues. Germline trimming cut 1 base from V and 8 bases from J; bases unmatched to any gene: 7.

The gene calls are TRBV15 and TRBJ2-3, with 7 bases fitting TRBD2. CDR1 and CDR2 from the germline V gene are LNHNV and YYDKDF (reference sequence). After removal of 8 bases from V and 0 bases from J, the junction contained 14 bases not matched to a gene. The CDR3 is 17 amino acids. CDR3 region: CATRPIGRPTSTDTQYF. In nucleotides, the CDR3 is TGTGCCACCCGACCAATCGGGAGGCCAACTAGCACAGATACGCAGTATTTT.

V usage is TRBV6-5 and J usage is TRBJ2-7; TRBD2 is a possible D gene (6 bases). This CDR3 has 15 amino acids. V lost 4 bases and J 2 bases, leaving 15 bases between the germline ends. Germline V gives CDR1 MNHEY, CDR2 SVGAGI. The DNA for the CDR3 is TGTGCCAGCAGTTTGGACTATCCTGGGACCTACGAGCAGTACTTC. As protein: CASSLDYPGTYEQYF.

The chain recombines TRBV4-3 with TRBJ2-3, with 11 bases identical to TRBD2. The CDR3 sequence is 15 residues long. Looked up from germline, CDR1 is LGHNA and CDR2 is YSLEER. V dropped 4 bases and J dropped 5; count of bases not matched to a gene: 5. CDR3 loop: CASSPGLAARDTQYF. Here the CDR3 DNA reads TGCGCCAGCAGCCCGGGACTAGCGGCAAGAGATACGCAGTATTTT.

J is TRBJ1-5 and V is TRBV28; the D is unclear. V lost 4 bases and J lost 7, with 14 bases in between. CDR3 size: 14 residues. Germline CDR1 is MDHEN and CDR2 is SYDVKM. The CDR3 reads CASSWMGGGQPQHF. The CDR3 DNA follows: TGTGCCAGCAGTTGGATGGGAGGCGGGCAGCCCCAGCATTTT.

The rearrangement links TRBV27 to TRBJ2-1; TRBD2 might be the D (5 bases). The CDR3 is made up of 15 amino acids. Looked up from germline, CDR1 is MNHEY and CDR2 is SMNVEV (reference sequence). V lost 2 bases and J 0 bases, leaving 8 bases between the germline ends. The CDR3, as DNA: TGTGCCAGCAGTTTAGGCGGGTTCTCCTACAATGAGCAGTTCTTC. Translated: CASSLGGFSYNEQFF.

The chain links TRBV7-9 to TRBJ2-3; 13 bases map to TRBD2. V lost 5 bases and J lost 1; bases outside the gene matches: 9. Germline CDR1 and CDR2: SEHNR and FQNEAQ (reference sequence). There are 18 residues in the CDR3. CDR3 sequence reads: CASSTTTLAGGRTDTQYF. The CDR3 DNA follows: TGTGCCAGCAGCACCACCACACTAGCGGGAGGGCGCACAGATACGCAGTATTTT. Full variable domain (rest looked up from reference TRBV7-9 and TRBJ2-3): DTGVSQNPRHKITKRGQNVTFRCDPISEHNRLYWYRQTLGQGPEFLTYFQNEAQLEKSRLLSDRFSAERPKGSFSTLEIQRTEQGDSAMYLCASSTTTLAGGRTDTQYFGPGTRLTVL.